The 17 T cell receptor beta chains below were found in one sample sequenced in a study of OX40 agonist ivuxolimab in advanced cancers. The receptor library was made with the immunoSEQ multiplex PCR assay. Entries here come from immuneACCESS through TCRdb and include only in-frame sequences with V and J called. Some clones fail to appear in such tables; in the studies checked, an unresolved V gene covers under half of the shortfall, and the cause of the remainder is unknown. Within this sample are 65,000 to 95,000 clones, with 75% to 90% of them counted one time only. In total, the top ten clones hold roughly 5.5% of the sample. The sample in question was CD4+ or CD8+ T cells sorted from blood, obtained in a trial of the OX40 agonist ivuxolimab. Every receptor here comes from an adult with an advanced solid tumor such as melanoma, head and neck, liver or kidney cancer.

The chain links TRBV19 to TRBJ2-7, with TRBD2 matching over 10 bases. V shed 4 bases, J shed 2 bases, and the junction held 2 bases outside the gene matches. The length of the CDR3 is 14 residues. Germline CDR1 is LNHDA and CDR2 is SQIVND (reference sequence). The CDR3 nucleotides are TGTGCCAGTAGTACCCTAGCGGGAGCCTACGAGCAGTACTTC. Amino acids: CASSTLAGAYEQYF.

The V call is TRBV19, the J call TRBJ2-7; the D call may be TRBD1 or TRBD2 (6 bases each). The CDR3 spans 14 residues. The germline CDR1 and CDR2 sequences are LNHDA and SQIVND (reference sequence). Trimming stripped 2 bases from V and 2 bases from J, with 10 bases between. CDR3 region: CASSIKGGTYEQYF. In DNA, the CDR3 is TGTGCCAGTAGTATAAAGGGGGGTACCTACGAGCAGTACTTC.

The V call is TRBV6-6, the J call TRBJ2-7; D not certain. The CDR3 is 13 residues long. The germline V gene has CDR1 MNHNY and CDR2 SVGAGI (reference sequence). The V and J ends lost 6 bases and 7 bases respectively, with 16 bases between them. The CDR3 sequence is CASSPLWVGEQYF. The CDR3 coding sequence is TGTGCCAGCAGCCCTCTGTGGGTCGGGGAGCAGTACTTC.

This sequence joins TRBV9 and TRBJ2-1, with D perhaps matching TRBD2 (5 bases). Germline V gene data show CDR1 as SGDLS and CDR2 as YYNGEE. The CDR3 has 17 residues. V lost 0 bases and J lost 7, with 20 bases in between. CDR3 residues: CASSVDPPSGVRNEQFF. The CDR3 region has the DNA TGTGCCAGCAGCGTAGATCCCCCCTCCGGGGTAAGGAATGAGCAGTTCTTC.

The chain uses TRBV9 and TRBJ2-3; 16 nucleotides align to TRBD2. Germline CDR1 reads SGDLS; CDR2 reads YYNGEE. This CDR3 spans 17 amino acids. Unmatched junction bases numbered 4, after V lost 4 bases and J lost 2 bases. The CDR3 bases are TGTGCCAGCAGCACAGGGACTAGCGGGGGGGCCACAGATACGCAGTATTTT. It translates to CASSTGTSGGATDTQYF.

The count of this clone is one. CDR3 DNA sequence: TGTGCCTGGAGTACAGGGGGACTAGCTTACAATGAGCAGTTCTTC. Translating gives CAWSTGGLAYNEQFF. This chain uses TRBV30 with TRBJ2-1; TRBD2 is a possible D gene (9 bases). The CDR3 totals 15 residues. Germline CDR1 GTSNPN, CDR2 SVGIG (reference sequence). Trimming removed 2 bases at V and 4 bases at J, with 15 bases between.

The chain links TRBV5-1 to TRBJ1-4; TRBD1 matches 7 bases. J lost 0 bases, V lost 4 bases, and 6 bases had no gene match. Germline V gives CDR1 SGHRS, CDR2 YFSETQ. This CDR3 has 16 residues. Written as DNA, the CDR3 is TGCGCCAGCAGCCGACAGGGCTTCCCAACTAATGAAAAACTGTTTTTT. Translated, it gives CASSRQGFPTNEKLFF.

The chain has TRBV6-5 and TRBJ1-4; possible D gene TRBD1, 6 bases. The CDR3 length is 13 residues. CDR1 is MNHEY and CDR2 is SVGAGI in the germline V gene. V lost 5 bases to trimming and J lost 5 bases, with 9 bases between them. The chain's CDR3 is CASSMGQNEKLFF. CDR3 DNA: TGTGCCAGCAGTATGGGACAAAATGAAAAACTGTTTTTT.

The CDR3 region is CARKDCRQSRANVLTF. The CDR3 bases are TGTGCCAGAAAGGATTGTAGACAAAGTCGGGCCAACGTCCTGACTTTC. The chain carries TRBV7-5 and TRBJ2-6; TRBD1 reflects the table's D call only, with no check against the DNA. TRBV7-5 is tagged as a pseudogene. This CDR3 has 16 residues.

The chain uses TRBV7-2 and TRBJ1-1; D not resolved. The germline V gene has CDR1 SGHTA and CDR2 FQGNSA. CDR3 size: 15 residues. The V and J ends lost 5 bases and 2 bases respectively, with 15 bases between them. CDR3 bases: TGTGCCAGCAGCCCCTTCGGAGTTGGTAACACTGAAGCTTTCTTT. As protein: CASSPFGVGNTEAFF. The full variable domain, its missing parts supplied by reference TRBV7-2 and TRBJ1-1, is GAGVSQSPSNKVTEKGKDVELRCDPISGHTALYWYRQSLGQGLEFLIYFQGNSAPDKSGLPSDRFSAERTGGSVSTLTIQRTQQEDSAVYLCASSPFGVGNTEAFFGQGTRLTVV.

The chain is built from TRBV15 and TRBJ2-2; the match to TRBD2 covers 7 bases. The length of the CDR3 is 18 residues. J was trimmed by 6 bases and V by 0 bases; bases with no gene match: 13. Germline CDR1 is LNHNV and CDR2 is YYDKDF (reference sequence). CDR3 bases: TGTGCCACCAGCAGAGATCTGGCTAGCGGTGGCCCTGCCGGGGAGCTGTTTTTT. This encodes CATSRDLASGGPAGELFF.

The chain couples TRBV15 to TRBJ2-1, with D perhaps matching TRBD1 or TRBD2 (6 bases each). The CDR3 is 17 residues long. The germline CDR1 and CDR2 sequences are LNHNV and YYDKDF (reference sequence). V gave up 3 bases and J gave up 5 bases, with 20 bases separating them. The CDR3 loop is CATSSRRGGGSHNEQFF. CDR3 sequence (DNA): TGTGCCACCAGCAGCAGACGAGGAGGGGGGTCCCACAATGAGCAGTTCTTC.

The CDR3 DNA is TGTGCCTGGAGCCGGGGGCCCGGCACAGATACGCAGTATTTT. It translates to CAWSRGPGTDTQYF. V and J are TRBV30 and TRBJ2-3; the D call may be TRBD1 or TRBD2 (6 bases each). In germline, CDR1 is GTSNPN, CDR2 SVGIG (reference sequence). V gave up 3 bases and J gave up 1 base, with 11 bases separating them. The CDR3 consists of 14 residues.

In DNA, the CDR3 is TGCGCCAGCAGCCTAAGTGTTCCAGACGTGAACACTGAAGCTTTCTTT. Translating it yields CASSLSVPDVNTEAFF. This chain joins TRBV4-1 and TRBJ1-1; D is unclear. Trimming stripped 4 bases from V and 0 bases from J, with 15 bases between. The CDR3 is 16 residues long. In germline, CDR1 is MGHRA, CDR2 YSYEKL.

V is TRBV29-1 and J is TRBJ2-3; TRBD2 matches at 12 bases. With 2 bases clipped from V and 3 bases from J, the junction kept 3 bases outside the gene matches. The CDR3 is 15 amino acids. The germline V gene has CDR1 SQVTM and CDR2 ANQGSEA. The CDR3 is CSVELAGGLTDTQYF. CDR3 coding DNA: TGCAGCGTTGAACTAGCGGGGGGGCTAACAGATACGCAGTATTTT.

The chain uses TRBV6-6 and TRBJ1-2; D might be TRBD1 (5 bases). The germline CDR1 and CDR2 sequences are MNHNY and SVGAGI (reference sequence). The CDR3 runs to 15 residues. The V end lost 5 bases, the J end lost 2 bases, and 15 bases lay between the germline ends. CDR3 in DNA: TGTGCCAGCAGTACAGACGACGGGGCAAACTATGGCTACACCTTC. This translates into CASSTDDGANYGYTF.

The chain combines TRBV12-5 with TRBJ2-5, with D perhaps TRBD1 or TRBD2 (5 bases each). V was trimmed by 6 bases and J by 2 bases, leaving 25 bases between them. CDR3 length equals 18 residues. CDR1 and CDR2 (germline): LGHNT, FRNRAP. The CDR3 DNA sequence: TGTGCTAGTGGGTTTATCAGGGACGGACGGCTTCGACAAGAGACCCAGTACTTC. Translation gives CASGFIRDGRLRQETQYF. The variable domain in full, completed from reference TRBV12-5 and TRBJ2-5, reads DARVTQTPRHKVTEMGQEVTMRCQPILGHNTVFWYRQTMMQGLELLAYFRNRAPLDDSGMPKDRFSAEMPDATLATLKIQPSEPRDSAVYFCASGFIRDGRLRQETQYFGPGTRLLVL.